This T cell receptor beta chain was recovered during a study of cytomegalovirus exposure and HLA in healthy donors. Germline V CDR1 and CDR2: SGHRS, YFSETQ. CDR3 size: 15 residues. J lost 0 bases, V lost 2 bases, and 2 bases had no gene match. Primers for the PCR totalled 60 Vbeta and 13 Jbeta. Repertoires were generated with immunoSEQ multiplex PCR, while TCRdb's copy carries only in-frame clones and drops some. Altogether approximately 120,000 clones are present, over 65% being singletons, with the ten largest covering 6% to 8%. Sequenced: PBMCs. The TCR was taken from a woman in her forties in good health and CMV-seronegative. The chain carries TRBV5-1 and TRBJ1-3, with 7 bases aligning to TRBD1. The CDR3, as DNA: TGCGCCAGCAGCTTAGGGACAGTCTCTGGAAACACCATATATTTT. Amino acid sequence: CASSLGTVSGNTIYF.